One sample yielded the 24 T cell receptor beta chains listed below, sequenced in a study of T-cell memory formation after mild COVID-19. From the 5' RACE reads, TCRdb called clonotypes with MiXCR, one entry per CDR3 protein. The profile shows around 300,000 distinct CDR3 sequences, roughly a fifth of them singletons. The sequencing input was PBMCs or a T cell subset sorted from them (not recorded which). The receptors come from a man younger than 35 who had mild COVID-19 (a few samples of this study predate the infection). Cell type and time point are not known.

This sequence joins TRBV24-1 and TRBJ2-1; 7 bases line up with TRBD1. The germline V gene has CDR1 KGHDR and CDR2 SFDVKD. This CDR3 is 16 amino acids long. V shed 2 bases, J shed 0 bases, and the junction held 3 bases outside the gene matches. For the CDR3, the DNA is TGTGCCACCAGTGATTCCAGGGGGAACTCCTACAATGAGCAGTTCTTC. Translating it yields CATSDSRGNSYNEQFF.

The chain links TRBV7-2 to TRBJ1-6; 8 bases line up with TRBD1. Germline V lookup: CDR1 SGHTA, CDR2 FQGNSA. Trimming took 5 bases from V and 1 from J; bases not matched to a gene: 1. This CDR3 is built from 15 residues. The CDR3 protein is CASSQGASYNSPLHF. DNA for the CDR3: TGTGCCAGCAGCCAGGGGGCTTCCTATAATTCACCCCTCCACTTT. Filled out from reference TRBV7-2 and TRBJ1-6, the complete variable domain reads GAGVSQSPSNKVTEKGKDVELRCDPISGHTALYWYRQSLGQGLEFLIYFQGNSAPDKSGLPSDRFSAERTGGSVSTLTIQRTQQEDSAVYLCASSQGASYNSPLHFGNGTRLTVT.

In its sample, this clonotype was seen many times. The CDR3 DNA reads as TGTGCCAGCAGCTTTGGGCAGCTAGCCAAAAACATTCAGTACTTC. It codes for CASSFGQLAKNIQYF. The chain carries TRBV11-2 and TRBJ2-4; D is unresolved. This CDR3 has 15 residues. Trimming left V 3 bases short and J 0 bases short, with 9 bases between. Germline values: CDR1 SGHAT, CDR2 FQNNGV. The full variable domain, with the rest looked up from reference TRBV11-2 and TRBJ2-4, is EAGVAQSPRYKIIEKRQSVAFWCNPISGHATLYWYQQILGQGPKLLIQFQNNGVVDDSQLPKDRFSAERLKGVDSTLKIQPAKLEDSAVYLCASSFGQLAKNIQYFGAGTRLSVL.

This clonotype was observed a few times. V gene TRBV7-2 combines with J gene TRBJ1-2; D remains ambiguous. The V and J ends lost 1 base and 7 bases respectively, with 19 bases between them. Germline V lookup: CDR1 SGHTA, CDR2 FQGNSA. The CDR3 totals 16 residues. The CDR3 here is CASSLEGSWAGRGYTF. The DNA for the CDR3 is TGTGCCAGCAGCTTAGAAGGCAGTTGGGCCGGTCGTGGCTACACCTTC. The whole variable domain, filled in from reference TRBV7-2 and TRBJ1-2, reads GAGVSQSPSNKVTEKGKDVELRCDPISGHTALYWYRQSLGQGLEFLIYFQGNSAPDKSGLPSDRFSAERTGGSVSTLTIQRTQQEDSAVYLCASSLEGSWAGRGYTFGSGTRLTVV.

This clonotype occurred a few times. The chain recombines TRBV2 with TRBJ1-4, with D unclear. The V end lost 5 bases, the J end lost 7 bases, and 11 bases lay between the germline ends. The CDR3 consists of 13 residues. Germline loops: CDR1 SNHLY, CDR2 FYNNEI. This CDR3 is CASSSKAPEKLFF. The CDR3 coding sequence is TGTGCCAGCAGTTCGAAGGCGCCTGAAAAACTGTTTTTT. Complete variable domain (other parts from reference TRBV2 and TRBJ1-4): EPEVTQTPSHQVTQMGQEVILRCVPISNHLYFYWYRQILGQKVEFLVSFYNNEISEKSEIFDDQFSVERPDGSNFTLKIRSTKLEDSAMYFCASSSKAPEKLFFGSGTQLSVL.

This clonotype was seen a few times. This sequence joins TRBV29-1 and TRBJ2-7; D possibly corresponds to TRBD2 (6 bases). The length of the CDR3 is 15 residues. Germline-derived CDR1 and CDR2 are SQVTM and ANQGSEA. V was cut by 0 bases and J by 0 bases, with 12 bases left in between. The CDR3 DNA sequence: TGCAGCGTTGAAGATGGAGGGGAAAGCTCCTACGAGCAGTACTTC. It yields the protein CSVEDGGESSYEQYF.

Only a few counts were recorded for this clonotype. This rearrangement joins TRBV12-3 or TRBV12-4 to TRBJ2-3, with D possibly matching TRBD2 (6 bases). V lost 7 bases and J lost 0, with 14 bases in between. CDR3 length equals 15 residues. CDR3 DNA sequence: TGTGCCAGCACCTCTTATACTAGCAGCACAGATACGCAGTATTTT. Translation gives CASTSYTSSTDTQYF.

This chain links TRBV9 with TRBJ2-3; D may be TRBD1 (5 bases). There are 14 residues in the CDR3. CDR1 and CDR2 (germline): SGDLS, YYNGEE. The germline V and J ends were trimmed by 0 bases and 2 bases, with 7 bases remaining between them. CDR3 bases: TGTGCCAGCAGCGTAGTGGACATCACAGATACGCAGTATTTT. It codes for CASSVVDITDTQYF.

The chain recombines TRBV11-3 with TRBJ2-2; 8 bases fit TRBD2. CDR3 size: 13 residues. V lost 5 bases to trimming and J lost 6 bases; unmatched junction nucleotides: 2. The germline V gene has CDR1 SGHNT and CDR2 YENEEA. The DNA for the CDR3 is TGTGCCAGCAGCCAAGCGGGAGCCGGGGAGCTGTTTTTT. Translating gives CASSQAGAGELFF.

There are a few counts of this clonotype. The chain joins TRBV18 to TRBJ1-3, with D perhaps TRBD1 (5 bases). CDR1 and CDR2 from the germline V gene are KGHSH and LQKENI. The CDR3 is 17 amino acids. Trimming stripped 2 bases from V and 0 bases from J, with 14 bases between. CDR3 protein: CASSPREGPTSGNTIYF. CDR3 coding DNA: TGTGCCAGCTCACCAAGAGAGGGGCCGACCTCTGGAAACACCATATATTTT.

The chain uses TRBV7-9 and TRBJ2-3; the match to TRBD2 covers 10 bases. CDR1 and CDR2 (germline): SEHNR, FQNEAQ (reference sequence). The CDR3 sequence is 15 residues long. V was clipped by 8 bases and J by 0 bases; unmatched bases: 5. CDR3 DNA sequence: TGTGCCAGCGCCGTTAGCGGGGGGAGCACAGATACGCAGTATTTT. It codes for CASAVSGGSTDTQYF.

The J gene is TRBJ2-3, the V gene TRBV7-2, with a weak D call TRBD2 (6 bases). CDR1 and CDR2 (germline): SGHTA, FQGNSA. The CDR3 is 14 residues long. Deletions cut 4 bases from V and 3 bases from J, with 11 bases between. DNA of the CDR3: TGTGCCAGCAGCTACGGAGGGATAACAGATACGCAGTATTTT. It specifies CASSYGGITDTQYF.

CDR3 loop: CASRQGNTQYF. Written as DNA, the CDR3 is TGTGCCAGCAGGCAGGGGAATACGCAGTATTTT. J is TRBJ2-3 and V is TRBV25-1; D perhaps matches TRBD1 (6 bases). The CDR3 covers 11 residues. Germline CDR1 reads MGHDK; CDR2 reads SYGVNS. Trimming removed 6 bases from V and 7 bases from J, with 8 bases in between.

This clonotype was seen more than once but under ten times. The genes are TRBV20-1 and TRBJ2-5; no firm D call. This CDR3 region has 10 residues. The germline CDR1 and CDR2 sequences are DFQATT and SNEGSKA (reference sequence). Trimming took 6 bases from V and 5 from J, leaving 7 bases between them. The CDR3 here is CSARWETQYF. CDR3 DNA: TGCAGTGCCCGTTGGGAGACCCAGTACTTC.

A few counts support this clonotype. The V gene is TRBV11-3, the J gene TRBJ1-1; D gene ambiguous. The germline V gene has CDR1 SGHNT and CDR2 YENEEA. The CDR3 has 13 amino acids. With 7 bases removed from V and 2 bases from J, the gap between germline ends came to 11 bases. The CDR3 loop is CASTDDKNTEAFF. CDR3 DNA: TGTGCCAGCACCGACGACAAAAACACTGAAGCTTTCTTT.

This rearrangement joins TRBV7-2 to TRBJ2-2; D is ambiguous. This CDR3 region has 14 residues. The germline V and J ends were trimmed by 0 bases and 6 bases, with 8 bases remaining between them. The germline gives CDR1 SGHTA, CDR2 FQGNSA. The CDR3 spells CASSLALRSGELFF. The CDR3 coding sequence is TGTGCCAGCAGCTTAGCCCTGCGATCCGGGGAGCTGTTTTTT.

The chain combines TRBV16 with TRBJ2-4, with unresolved D. The CDR3 runs to 15 residues. Germline V CDR1 and CDR2: KGHSY, FQNENV. Deletions cut 2 bases from V and 2 bases from J, with 10 bases between. The CDR3 reads CASSQVGDSKNIQYF. The CDR3 bases are TGTGCCAGCAGCCAAGTCGGTGATTCCAAAAACATTCAGTACTTC.

V gene TRBV29-1 combines with J gene TRBJ2-5; D is possibly TRBD2 (6 bases). The CDR3 is 15 residues long. Trimming shortened V by 3 bases and J by 5 bases, and 19 bases separated the two germline ends. Germline V CDR1 and CDR2: SQVTM, ANQGSEA. CDR3 amino acids: CSVEGTPVGGETQYF. For the CDR3, the DNA is TGCAGCGTTGAGGGGACTCCCGTTGGTGGGGAGACCCAGTACTTC.

The J gene is TRBJ2-3, the V gene TRBV7-2; D assignment may be TRBD1 or TRBD2 (5 bases each). Per the germline V gene, CDR1 is SGHTA and CDR2 is FQGNSA. The CDR3 has 15 residues. Trimming left V 2 bases short and J 5 bases short, with 14 bases between. CDR3 in DNA: TGTGCCAGCAGCTTAAATGGGGGACGGGTAGATACGCAGTATTTT. Amino acids: CASSLNGGRVDTQYF.

This chain's CDR3 is CASSLIAGEADTQYF. The CDR3 DNA sequence: TGTGCCAGCAGCTTAATAGCGGGGGAAGCAGATACGCAGTATTTT. V gene TRBV7-3 combines with J gene TRBJ2-3; TRBD2 aligns across 9 bases. Per the germline V gene, CDR1 is SGHTA and CDR2 is FQGTGA. With 1 base clipped from V and 4 bases from J, the junction kept 3 bases outside the gene matches. The CDR3 covers 15 residues.

The rearrangement uses TRBV20-1 and TRBJ1-1; D call uncertain. Germline V lookup: CDR1 DFQATT, CDR2 SNEGSKA (reference sequence). The CDR3 runs to 14 residues. Trimming shortened V by 0 bases and J by 4 bases, and 12 bases separated the two germline ends. CDR3 loop: CSARDPGRITEAFF. CDR3 bases: TGCAGTGCTAGAGATCCTGGGAGGATCACTGAAGCTTTCTTT.

This chain connects TRBV10-3 to TRBJ2-3, with D perhaps matching TRBD1 or TRBD2 (5 bases each). Germline V lookup: CDR1 ENHRY, CDR2 SYGVKD. The CDR3 sequence is 14 residues long. V shed 5 bases and J shed 3 bases, with 12 bases lying between them. Here the CDR3 reads CAISSTGQTDTQYF. The CDR3 bases are TGTGCCATCAGTTCCACGGGGCAGACAGATACGCAGTATTTT.

The sample holds a few counts of this clonotype. The chain links TRBV29-1 to TRBJ2-5; TRBD1 matches 9 bases. Trimming cost V 7 bases and J 4 bases; bases outside gene matches: 10. CDR1 is SQVTM, CDR2 ANQGSEA, per germline. This CDR3 comprises 14 residues. The CDR3 loop reads CSGIAGTGRETQYF. As DNA, the CDR3 is TGCAGCGGGATCGCCGGGACAGGGAGAGAGACCCAGTACTTC.

The CDR3, as DNA: TGTGCCTGGAGTGTACTTGGCGGCGGGCAGTACTTC. This gives the protein CAWSVLGGGQYF. The chain carries TRBV30 and TRBJ2-7; D is uncertain. The CDR3 sequence is 12 residues long. The germline V and J ends were trimmed by 0 bases and 9 bases, with 12 bases remaining between them. Germline CDR1 reads GTSNPN; CDR2 reads SVGIG (reference sequence).